The rows below give T cell receptor beta chains drawn from one sample of a study of human T cells and chemical hapten exposure. A single record per CDR3 protein comes from TCRdb applying MiXCR to the RACE reads. Of roughly 50,000 distinct CDR3 sequences listed, more than 9% were seen once; the top ten hold 1.5% to 2%. The material was whole blood, obtained in connection with sensitization to the hapten diphenylcyclopropenone (DPC). These receptor sequences come from a woman between 45 and 60 years old with alopecia areata. Some clones in this sample may be carry-over from other donors' samples. Each CDR3 is given with its conserved first and last residue. A D gene is named only where the DNA matches it firmly. Only part of the rows carry a size: once, few, many, or a class if the clone is expanded.

j_call	cdr3_length	v_call	clone_size	d_call	cdr3_aa	cdr3_nt
TRBJ2-3	12	TRBV9	many	NA	CASSVGGRTQYF	TGTGCCAGCAGCGTAGGCGGTCGTACGCAGTATTTT
TRBJ1-6	13	TRBV7-2	NA	NA	CASSLGQHSPLHF	TGTGCCAGCAGCTTGGGGCAACATTCACCCCTCCACTTT
TRBJ2-7	13	TRBV11-3	many	TRBD2	CASSKIAGGEQYF	TGTGCCAGCAGCAAGATTGCGGGGGGCGAGCAGTACTTC
TRBJ2-1	15	TRBV7-9	NA	NA	CASTTGGGTHNEQFF	TGTGCCAGCACCACCGGAGGGGGGACTCACAATGAGCAGTTCTTC
TRBJ1-5	15	TRBV5-1	NA	NA	CASSSFAGGNQPQHF	TGCGCCAGCAGTTCATTCGCGGGTGGGAATCAGCCCCAGCATTTT
TRBJ1-1	13	TRBV2	few	TRBD1	CASLPDRVTEAFF	TGTGCCTCTCTCCCGGACAGGGTCACTGAAGCTTTCTTT
TRBJ2-3	18	TRBV3-1	NA	TRBD2	CASSQVVRLAGRTDTQYF	TGTGCCAGCAGCCAAGTCGTGCGACTAGCGGGGCGCACAGATACGCAGTATTTT
TRBJ2-2	13	TRBV7-9	few	NA	CASSPDLTGELFF	TGTGCCAGCAGCCCGGACTTGACCGGGGAGCTGTTTTTT
TRBJ2-1	14	TRBV9	many	NA	CASSLPGLYNEQFF	TGTGCCAGCAGCTTACCGGGACTGTACAATGAGCAGTTCTTC
TRBJ2-3	18	TRBV7-6	many	NA	CASSPTPPQRRVTDTQYF	TGTGCCAGCAGCCCTACCCCTCCCCAGCGGAGGGTCACAGATACGCAGTATTTT
TRBJ1-1	15	TRBV12-3/TRBV12-4	NA	TRBD1	CASSFPGTGETEAFF	TGTGCCAGCAGTTTCCCTGGGACAGGGGAAACTGAAGCTTTCTTT
TRBJ1-1	14	TRBV18	many	TRBD1	CASSSGGQGVEAFF	TGTGCCAGCTCATCGGGAGGACAGGGGGTTGAAGCTTTCTTT
TRBJ1-3	16	TRBV7-6	many	NA	CASSPRQGPPGNTIYF	TGTGCCAGCAGCCCGCGTCAGGGTCCCCCTGGAAACACCATATATTTT
TRBJ1-2	11	TRBV28	few	NA	CASNSIRGYTF	TGTGCCAGCAATTCTATAAGAGGCTACACCTTC
TRBJ2-7	15	TRBV7-2	NA	TRBD1	CASSRVGTGPYEQYF	TGTGCCAGCAGCCGAGTCGGGACAGGTCCCTACGAGCAGTACTTC
TRBJ2-7	15	TRBV29-1	NA	TRBD2	CSVELTSGRATEQYF	TGCAGCGTTGAGTTAACGAGCGGGAGGGCCACCGAGCAGTACTTC
TRBJ2-7	14	TRBV18	NA	TRBD1	CASSLDRSSYEQYF	TGTGCCAGCTCCCTGGACAGGAGCTCCTACGAGCAGTACTTC
TRBJ2-7	14	TRBV7-9	many	NA	CASSPRQAPYEQYF	TGTGCCAGCAGCCCCAGACAGGCCCCCTACGAGCAGTACTTC
TRBJ2-5	13	TRBV10-2	few	NA	CASSWSGKETQYF	TGCGCCAGCAGTTGGTCCGGGAAGGAGACCCAGTACTTC
TRBJ2-5	14	TRBV4-1	NA	NA	CASSQGGLRETQYF	TGCGCCAGCAGCCAAGGAGGGCTTAGGGAGACCCAGTACTTC
TRBJ1-5	17	TRBV7-6	NA	TRBD1	CASSLEAGGGFRQPQHF	TGTGCCAGCAGCTTAGAGGCAGGGGGCGGTTTCAGGCAGCCCCAGCATTTT
TRBJ1-2	13	TRBV28	few	NA	CASSRTTNYGYTF	TGTGCCAGCAGCCGGACTACTAACTATGGCTACACCTTC
TRBJ2-2	14	TRBV5-4	many	TRBD1	CASSWGTGAGELFF	TGTGCCAGCAGCTGGGGTACAGGGGCCGGGGAGCTGTTTTTT
TRBJ2-1	15	TRBV24-1	few	NA	CATSDLLDSYNEQFF	TGTGCCACCAGTGATTTACTAGACTCCTACAATGAGCAGTTCTTC
TRBJ2-2	14	TRBV20-1	many	NA	CSAKEDLRAGELFF	TGCAGTGCTAAGGAGGACCTTAGGGCCGGGGAGCTGTTTTTT
TRBJ2-2	17	TRBV4-2	many	TRBD2	CASSLTAGGTNTGELFF	TGTGCCAGCAGCCTAACAGCGGGGGGCACGAACACCGGGGAGCTGTTTTTT
TRBJ2-4	14	TRBV6-2/TRBV6-3	NA	TRBD1	CASSKTGDKNIQYF	TGTGCCAGCAGCAAGACAGGGGACAAAAACATTCAGTACTTC
TRBJ2-1	15	TRBV5-4	few	TRBD2	CASSRGGWTSNEQFF	TGTGCCAGCAGCCGCGGCGGTTGGACTAGCAATGAGCAGTTCTTC
TRBJ1-6	12	TRBV25-1	few	NA	CASSERQSPLHF	TGTGCCAGCAGTGAACGACAGTCACCCCTCCACTTT
TRBJ1-6	14	TRBV10-1	few	NA	CASKGMGDNSPLHF	TGCGCCAGCAAAGGGATGGGGGACAATTCACCCCTCCACTTT
TRBJ1-2	15	TRBV12-3/TRBV12-4	NA	TRBD1	CASTLLGGTDYGYTF	TGTGCCAGCACCTTACTCGGGGGGACAGACTATGGCTACACCTTC
TRBJ1-6	14	TRBV28	many	TRBD1	CASKGTGGSPPLHF	TGTGCCAGCAAAGGCACAGGGGGTAGTCCACCCCTCCACTTT
TRBJ1-2	11	TRBV20-1	many	NA	CSAPDTYGYTF	TGCAGTGCACCGGACACTTATGGCTACACCTTC
TRBJ2-2	15	TRBV6-2/TRBV6-3	many	TRBD1	CASSPMGDRTGELFF	TGTGCCAGCAGTCCAATGGGGGACAGAACCGGGGAGCTGTTTTTT
TRBJ2-1	17	TRBV24-1	NA	TRBD2	CATSDAPGLGTNNEQFF	TGTGCCACCAGTGACGCACCGGGACTAGGAACGAACAATGAGCAGTTCTTC
TRBJ2-3	17	TRBV21-1	NA	NA	CVSSKKGTGDSTDTQYF	TGTGTCAGCAGCAAAAAGGGGACAGGGGATAGCACAGATACGCAGTATTTT
TRBJ2-5	14	TRBV7-6	NA	TRBD1	CASSLNRGQKTQYF	TGTGCCAGCAGCTTAAACAGGGGGCAAAAGACCCAGTACTTC
TRBJ1-6	14	TRBV7-9	few	NA	CASSFRGADSPLHF	TGTGCCAGCAGCTTTCGAGGGGCTGATTCACCCCTCCACTTT
TRBJ1-5	13	TRBV18	many	NA	CASSPGSNQPQHF	TGTGCCAGCTCACCAGGTAGCAATCAGCCCCAGCATTTT
TRBJ1-1	16	TRBV7-9	many	NA	CASSYATMTGNTEAFF	TGTGCCAGCAGTTACGCTACAATGACAGGGAACACTGAAGCTTTCTTT
TRBJ1-1	12	TRBV3-1	many	TRBD1	CASSQGQGVAFF	TGTGCCAGCAGCCAAGGACAGGGAGTAGCTTTCTTT
TRBJ2-2	18	TRBV7-2	many	NA	CASSLGIRETGNTGELFF	TGTGCCAGCAGCTTAGGGATTAGGGAGACAGGGAACACCGGGGAGCTGTTTTTT
TRBJ1-5	13	TRBV18	many	NA	CASSPGLDQPQHF	TGTGCCAGCTCACCAGGCCTAGATCAGCCCCAGCATTTT
TRBJ2-1	15	TRBV11-2	few	NA	CASSIDGPSYNEQFF	TGTGCCAGCAGCATCGACGGACCCTCCTACAATGAGCAGTTCTTC
TRBJ1-3	15	TRBV14	few	NA	CASSRRGLSGNTIYF	TGTGCCAGCAGCCGACGGGGTCTCTCTGGAAACACCATATATTTT
TRBJ1-5	17	TRBV28	many	TRBD1	CASSTRGTGSQNQPQHF	TGTGCCAGCAGTACCCGGGGGACAGGGAGCCAAAATCAGCCCCAGCATTTT
TRBJ1-1	13	TRBV28	NA	NA	CASSLRGRTEAFF	TGTGCCAGCAGTTTGCGGGGACGGACTGAAGCTTTCTTT
TRBJ1-1	16	TRBV18	many	NA	CASSRAQGGLNTEAFF	TGTGCCAGCTCACGCGCCCAGGGAGGCTTGAACACTGAAGCTTTCTTT
TRBJ1-5	13	TRBV5-1	many	NA	CASSLEDSQPQHF	TGCGCCAGCAGCCTGGAGGACAGCCAGCCCCAGCATTTT
TRBJ1-1	11	TRBV29-1	many	TRBD1	CSSYRGTEAFF	TGCAGCTCATACAGGGGCACTGAAGCTTTCTTT
TRBJ2-2	16	TRBV18	few	NA	CASSPVRDKYTGELFF	TGTGCCAGCTCACCAGTCCGGGACAAATACACCGGGGAGCTGTTTTTT